This TCR beta chain stems from a study of Graves' ophthalmopathy and Graves' hyperthyroidism. Overall study results and limits: Blood also carried most expanded thyroid clonotypes exceeding 0.001 frequency.

Details on this clonotype: Its antigen is unknown.

CDR3 regions of TCR beta were amplified from RNA transcripts. First-round RT-PCR relied on HTBI primers, and a second-round multiplex PCR came next. TCRdb reanalysed the multiplex PCR reads using MiXCR and keeps one entry per CDR3 protein. Seen here are hundreds of thousands of distinct CDR3 sequences, 35% to 50% observed once, and the top ten hold approximately 43%. CDR3 size: 14 residues. CDR1 SGHTA and CDR2 FQGNSA come from the germline V gene. V was pared by 11 bases and J by 6 bases, with 13 bases of the junction left unmatched. The starting material, approximately 9.7 ml of fresh peripheral blood, provided the PBMCs.

The chain couples TRBV7-2 to TRBJ1-2, with 9 nucleotides matching TRBD1. The sequence derives from an adult man with Graves' ophthalmopathy. Sequences were obtained from peripheral blood. The CDR3 reads CAWGQGGLSDGYTF. The CDR3 DNA sequence: TGTGCCTGGGGACAGGGTGGGCTTTCGGATGGCTACACCTTC.